This T cell receptor (beta chain) was found in a study of blood T cell repertoires in COVID-19. Study information: The United States, Italy and Spain were the sources of the acute and convalescent COVID-19 samples. From T cells, B-cell-depleted T cells, or PBMCs came the material, which was cDNA or gDNA.

This CDR3 contains 13 residues. The germline V gene has CDR1 LNHNV and CDR2 YYDKDF (reference sequence). V lost 5 bases to trimming and J lost 7 bases; unmatched junction nucleotides: 5. Authors' analysis steps: Estimated nucleated cell counts came from reference gene primer amplification. Repertoires were generated with immunoSEQ multiplex PCR, while TCRdb's copy carries only in-frame clones and drops some. Clone size and the V and J calls come from that table; the DNA yielded D and trimming. The table shows 200,000 to 300,000 clones, with approximately 86% occurring only once. This clone was found a few times.

The receptor's source is a man aged 25-45 years with active or convalescent COVID-19. Sequencing was carried out using peripheral blood. J is TRBJ1-2 and V is TRBV15; TRBD1 matches 9 bases. CDR3 residues: CATSRTGAGGYTF. CDR3 in DNA: TGTGCCACCAGCCGGACAGGGGCTGGTGGCTACACCTTC.